This T cell receptor (beta chain) was captured by sequencing in a study of T cell responses to AZD1222 COVID-19 vaccine. Assay used: immunoSEQ multiplex PCR; TCRdb lists only in-frame clones, some missing. The top ten hold around 7% of the sample, which has some 120,000 clones, about 90% seen once. The CDR3 spans 16 residues. CDR1 is SGHNT and CDR2 is YYREEE in the germline V gene (reference sequence). The V end was cut by 6 bases, the J end by 0 bases, with 19 bases between. Study-level points and caveats: The peak T cell response came first, and repertoires were sampled only after it. Baseline testing showed seropositivity in only a handful of AZD1222 recipients.

Concerning this clone: What it binds is unknown.

The chain carries TRBV5-4 and TRBJ2-7, with D possibly being TRBD1 or TRBD2 (5 bases each). This sequence was found in an adult in good health. Sequenced here: peripheral blood, sampled on day 0 of AZD1222 vaccination. CDR3 residues: CASNPAGAALSYEQYF. CDR3 DNA sequence: TGTGCCAGCAACCCGGCCGGGGCCGCTCTCTCCTACGAGCAGTACTTC.